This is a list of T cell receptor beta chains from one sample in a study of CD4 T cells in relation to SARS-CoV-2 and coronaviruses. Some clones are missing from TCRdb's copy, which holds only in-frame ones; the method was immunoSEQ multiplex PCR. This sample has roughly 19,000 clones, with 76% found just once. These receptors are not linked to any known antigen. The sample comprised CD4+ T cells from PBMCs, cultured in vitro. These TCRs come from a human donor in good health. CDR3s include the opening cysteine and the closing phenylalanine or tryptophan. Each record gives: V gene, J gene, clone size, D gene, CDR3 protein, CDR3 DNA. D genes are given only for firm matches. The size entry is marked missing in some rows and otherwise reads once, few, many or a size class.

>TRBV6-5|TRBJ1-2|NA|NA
CASSPRAAYNYGYTF
TGTGCCAGCAGCCCACGGGCAGCGTATAACTATGGCTACACCTTC
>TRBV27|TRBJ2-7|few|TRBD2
CASSIAGGPHEQYF
TGTGCCAGCAGTATAGCGGGAGGGCCCCACGAGCAGTACTTC
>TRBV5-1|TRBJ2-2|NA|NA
CASSLDHVSNTGELFF
TGCGCCAGCAGCTTGGATCATGTGTCGAACACCGGGGAGCTGTTTTTT
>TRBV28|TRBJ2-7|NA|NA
CASSNPVGYEQYF
TGTGCCAGCAGCAACCCGGTAGGCTACGAGCAGTACTTC
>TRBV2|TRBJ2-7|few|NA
CASSDFGYEQYF
TGTGCCAGCAGTGATTTCGGCTACGAGCAGTACTTC
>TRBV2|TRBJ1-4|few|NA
CASTRTYRLANEKLFF
TGTGCCAGCACCCGGACATACCGTCTTGCTAATGAAAAACTGTTTTTT
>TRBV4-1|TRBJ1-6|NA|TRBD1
CASSQLGTGASPLHF
TGCGCCAGCAGCCAGCTCGGGACAGGGGCCTCACCCCTCCACTTT
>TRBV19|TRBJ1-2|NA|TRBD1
CASSAQTGGNYGYTF
TGTGCCAGTAGTGCTCAGACAGGGGGCAACTATGGCTACACCTTC
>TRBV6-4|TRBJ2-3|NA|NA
CASSDSAGSTDTQYF
TGTGCCAGCAGTGACTCTGCAGGGAGCACAGATACGCAGTATTTT
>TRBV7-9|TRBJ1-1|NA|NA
CASSLAPGDEAFF
TGTGCCAGCAGCTTAGCCCCAGGGGACGAAGCTTTCTTT
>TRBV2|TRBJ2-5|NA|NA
CASGQNQETQYF
TGTGCCAGCGGGCAGAACCAAGAGACCCAGTACTTC
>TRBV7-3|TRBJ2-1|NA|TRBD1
CASSQNTGGEQFF
TGTGCCAGCAGCCAAAATACAGGGGGTGAGCAGTTCTTC
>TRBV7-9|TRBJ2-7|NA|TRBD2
CASSLLLAESYEQYF
TGTGCCAGCAGCTTATTACTAGCGGAAAGCTACGAGCAGTACTTC
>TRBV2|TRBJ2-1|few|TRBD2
CASSGLAGVYNEQFF
TGTGCCAGCAGTGGACTAGCGGGAGTTTACAATGAGCAGTTCTTC
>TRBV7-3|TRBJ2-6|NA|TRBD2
CASSLRTSGTGANVLTF
TGTGCCAGCAGCTTAAGGACTAGCGGGACTGGGGCCAACGTCCTGACTTTC
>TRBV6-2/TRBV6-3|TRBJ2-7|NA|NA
CASSYPRQVSYEQYF
TGTGCCAGCAGTTACCCAAGACAGGTCTCCTACGAGCAGTACTTC
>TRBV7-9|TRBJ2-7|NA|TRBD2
CASSRETSVWGEQYF
TGTGCCAGCTCCCGGGAGACTAGCGTTTGGGGCGAGCAGTACTTC
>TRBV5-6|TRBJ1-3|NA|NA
CASSLGIQGLSGNTIYF
TGTGCCAGCAGCTTGGGGATACAGGGCCTCTCTGGAAACACCATATATTTT
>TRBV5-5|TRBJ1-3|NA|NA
CASSYTLGVRFSGNTIYF
TGTGCCAGCAGCTATACCCTTGGGGTTCGTTTCTCTGGAAACACCATATATTTT
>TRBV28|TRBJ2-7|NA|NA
CASSWDLSYEQYF
TGTGCCAGCAGTTGGGACTTGTCTTACGAGCAGTACTTC
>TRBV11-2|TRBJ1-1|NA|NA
CASSLNGNTEAFF
TGTGCCAGCAGCTTAAATGGGAACACTGAAGCTTTCTTT
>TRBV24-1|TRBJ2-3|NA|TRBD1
CATNQGALGDTQYF
TGTGCCACCAATCAGGGGGCGCTTGGAGATACGCAGTATTTT
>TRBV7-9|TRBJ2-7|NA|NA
CASSYQGHGGEQYF
TGTGCCAGCAGCTACCAGGGGCATGGCGGGGAGCAGTACTTC
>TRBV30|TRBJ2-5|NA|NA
CAWSVPGYPQETQYF
TGTGCCTGGAGTGTACCCGGCTACCCGCAAGAGACCCAGTACTTC
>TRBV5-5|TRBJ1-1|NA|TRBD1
CASSFQGDTEAFF
TGTGCCAGCAGCTTTCAGGGGGACACTGAAGCTTTCTTT
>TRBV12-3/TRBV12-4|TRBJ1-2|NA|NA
CASSLSSSKDYTF
TGTGCCAGCAGTTTATCCAGTAGTAAGGACTACACCTTC
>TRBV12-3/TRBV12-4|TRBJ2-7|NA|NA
CASSLEQSYEQYF
TGTGCCAGCAGTTTAGAACAGTCCTACGAGCAGTACTTC
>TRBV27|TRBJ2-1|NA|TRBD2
CASSFSSGRAYSDEQFF
TGTGCCAGCAGTTTTTCTAGCGGGAGGGCCTATAGCGATGAGCAGTTCTTC
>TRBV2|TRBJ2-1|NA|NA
CASSGSGVDNEQFF
TGTGCCAGCAGTGGGTCAGGTGTCGACAATGAGCAGTTCTTC
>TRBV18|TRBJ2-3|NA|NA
CASSRSWGSTDTQYF
TGTGCCAGCTCACGCTCTTGGGGAAGCACAGATACGCAGTATTTT
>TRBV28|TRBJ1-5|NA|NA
CASSLSASSSNQPQHF
TGTGCCAGCAGTTTGTCAGCTAGTTCGAGCAATCAGCCCCAGCATTTT
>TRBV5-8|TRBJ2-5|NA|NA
CASSSTPGSLETQYF
TGTGCCAGCAGCTCAACCCCAGGCTCTCTAGAGACCCAGTACTTC
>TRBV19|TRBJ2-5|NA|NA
CASSIESRQLYQETQYF
TGTGCCAGTAGTATAGAATCCCGACAGTTGTACCAAGAGACCCAGTACTTC
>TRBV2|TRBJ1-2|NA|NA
CASSVPPGDYGYTF
TGTGCCAGCAGTGTTCCGCCAGGCGACTATGGCTACACCTTC
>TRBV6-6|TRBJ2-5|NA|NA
CASTLRGLRETQYF
TGTGCCAGCACCCTCCGAGGGCTTCGAGAGACCCAGTACTTC
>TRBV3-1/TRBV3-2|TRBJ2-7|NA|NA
CASSQDWGAPYEQYF
TGTGCCAGCAGCCAAGATTGGGGGGCGCCCTACGAGCAGTACTTC
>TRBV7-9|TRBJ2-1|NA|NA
CASSPKEGRSSYNEQFF
TGTGCCAGCAGCCCTAAAGAGGGACGGAGCTCCTACAATGAGCAGTTCTTC
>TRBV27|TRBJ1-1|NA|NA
CASSLFPFQGDTEAFF
TGTGCCAGCAGTTTATTCCCTTTTCAGGGCGACACTGAAGCTTTCTTT
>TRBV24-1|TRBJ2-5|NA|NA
CATSFRETQYF
TGTGCCACCAGTTTCAGAGAGACCCAGTACTTC
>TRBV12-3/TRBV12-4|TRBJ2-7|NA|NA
CASKLTHEQYF
TGTGCCAGCAAGCTAACCCACGAGCAGTACTTC
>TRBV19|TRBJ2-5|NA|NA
CASSNQGTETQYF
TGTGCCAGTAGTAACCAGGGAACGGAGACCCAGTACTTC
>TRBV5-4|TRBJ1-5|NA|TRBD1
CASSLGGGRGQPQHF
TGTGCCAGCAGCTTGGGAGGGGGCAGGGGTCAGCCCCAGCATTTT
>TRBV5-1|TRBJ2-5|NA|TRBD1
CASSLVGGGIQTQYF
TGCGCCAGCAGCTTGGTAGGGGGCGGAATTCAGACCCAGTACTTC
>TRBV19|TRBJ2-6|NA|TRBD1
CASSEGAGANVLTF
TGTGCCAGTAGTGAGGGGGCCGGGGCCAACGTCCTGACTTTC
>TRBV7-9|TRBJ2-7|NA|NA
CASRSDNYEQYF
TGTGCCAGCAGGTCGGATAACTACGAGCAGTACTTC
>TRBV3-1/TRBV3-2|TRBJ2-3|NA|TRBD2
CASSPTSGSSPDTQYF
TGTGCCAGCAGCCCGACTAGCGGGAGCTCCCCAGATACGCAGTATTTT
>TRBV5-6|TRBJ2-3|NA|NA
CASSLSTDTQYF
TGTGCCAGCAGCTTAAGCACAGATACGCAGTATTTT
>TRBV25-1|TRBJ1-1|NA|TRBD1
CASSTPGTAVTNTEAFF
TGTGCCAGCAGTACTCCCGGGACAGCGGTAACGAACACTGAAGCTTTCTTT
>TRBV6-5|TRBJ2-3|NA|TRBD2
CASSSGSGITDTQYF
TGTGCCAGCAGTTCGGGGAGCGGGATCACAGATACGCAGTATTTT
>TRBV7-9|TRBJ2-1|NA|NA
CASSLYPAGLNEQFF
TGTGCCAGCAGCTTATATCCAGCGGGCCTCAATGAGCAGTTCTTC
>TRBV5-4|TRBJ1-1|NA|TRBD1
CASSPGTGGMNTEAFF
TGTGCCAGCAGCCCAGGGACAGGGGGCATGAACACTGAAGCTTTCTTT
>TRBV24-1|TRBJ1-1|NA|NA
CATRGAHRSEAFF
TGTGCCACCCGAGGAGCACATAGGTCTGAAGCTTTCTTT
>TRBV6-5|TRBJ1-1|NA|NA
CASRPLGGEAFF
TGTGCCAGCAGGCCCCTAGGCGGGGAAGCTTTCTTT
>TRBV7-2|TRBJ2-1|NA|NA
CASTLLAGSSSYNEQFF
TGTGCCAGCACCCTACTGGCGGGATCGAGCTCCTACAATGAGCAGTTCTTC
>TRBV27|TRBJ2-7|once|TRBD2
CASSLGVSSGTYSYEQYF
TGTGCCAGCAGCCTAGGGGTGTCTAGCGGGACCTATTCCTACGAGCAGTACTTC
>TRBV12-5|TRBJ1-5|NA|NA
CASGLVLDRSNQPQHF
TGTGCTAGTGGTTTGGTACTCGACAGGTCCAATCAGCCCCAGCATTTT
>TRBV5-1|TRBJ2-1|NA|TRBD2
CASSFNLAGAKIYNEQFF
TGCGCCAGCAGCTTCAACCTAGCGGGAGCGAAAATCTACAATGAGCAGTTCTTC
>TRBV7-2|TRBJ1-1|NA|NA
CASSLGGHPNTEAFF
TGTGCCAGCAGCTTAGGGGGACACCCGAACACTGAAGCTTTCTTT
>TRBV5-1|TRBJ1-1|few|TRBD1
CASRATGGHTEAFF
TGCGCCAGCAGGGCAACAGGGGGGCATACTGAAGCTTTCTTT